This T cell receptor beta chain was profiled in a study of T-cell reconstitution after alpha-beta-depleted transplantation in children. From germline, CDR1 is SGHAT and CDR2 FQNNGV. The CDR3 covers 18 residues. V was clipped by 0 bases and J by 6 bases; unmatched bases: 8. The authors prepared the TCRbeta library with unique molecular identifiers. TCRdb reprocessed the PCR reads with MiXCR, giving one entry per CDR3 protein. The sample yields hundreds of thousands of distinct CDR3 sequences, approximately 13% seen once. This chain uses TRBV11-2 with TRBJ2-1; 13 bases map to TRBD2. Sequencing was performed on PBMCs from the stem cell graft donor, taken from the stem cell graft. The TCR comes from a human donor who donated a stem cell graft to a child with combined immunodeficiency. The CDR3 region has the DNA TGTGCCAGCAGCTTAGATCTCGTACTAGCGGGAGGGCCCAATGAGCAGTTCTTC. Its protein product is CASSLDLVLAGGPNEQFF.